A selection of T cell receptor beta chains follows, all from one sample in a study of shared clonotypes between healthy human individuals. TCRdb's table, derived via immunoSEQ multiplex PCR, lists solely in-frame clones and lacks some. The repertoire includes hundreds of thousands of clones, 96% of them detected once, and roughly 0.06% sits in the top ten. The sequenced sample was naive CD4+ T cells sorted from blood. The receptors here all came from a woman in her 30s in good health. Each CDR3 is given with its conserved first and last residue. The D gene is left open where the match is weak. Clone size appears in some rows only: once, few, many, or a class for an expanded clone.

D	J	V	size	length	DNA	CDR3
NA	TRBJ1-2	TRBV7-8	NA	15	TGTGCCAGCAGCCAATACCAGGGAGGGGACTATGGCTACACCTTC	CASSQYQGGDYGYTF
NA	TRBJ2-1	TRBV4-1	NA	13	TGCGCCAGCAGCCAGATCCCATCGGATCTCAAGTTCTTC	CASSQIPSDLKFF
NA	TRBJ2-3	TRBV5-4	NA	15	TGTGCCAGCAGCTCTCGGCATCAATACACAGATACGCAGTATTTT	CASSSRHQYTDTQYF
NA	TRBJ2-3	TRBV7-2	NA	14	TGTGCCAGCAGCTTATCGCGGCCCACAGATACGCAGTATTTT	CASSLSRPTDTQYF
NA	TRBJ2-1	TRBV28	NA	14	TGTGCCGGAGGGGGCACGGGTAGGATTAATGAGCAGTTCTTC	CAGGGTGRINEQFF
TRBD1	TRBJ2-1	TRBV11-3	once	16	TGTGCCAGCAGCTTTGGCAAAACAGGGGCCCTCAATGAGCAGTTCTTC	CASSFGKTGALNEQFF
NA	TRBJ2-3	TRBV15	NA	15	TGTGCCACCCGACCATTAACATCATCTAGAGATACGCAGTATTTT	CATRPLTSSRDTQYF
NA	TRBJ2-7	TRBV11-2	NA	13	TGTGCCAGCAGGGGAACAGCGATGTACGAGCAGTACTTC	CASRGTAMYEQYF
NA	TRBJ2-5	TRBV7-6	NA	14	TGTGCCAGCAGCCAACCGGGACAACAAGAGACCCAGTACTTC	CASSQPGQQETQYF
NA	TRBJ2-7	TRBV5-6	once	14	TGTGCCAGCAGCTTGGCCGGGGCATACTACGAGCAGTACTTC	CASSLAGAYYEQYF
NA	TRBJ2-5	TRBV30	NA	14	TGTGCCTGGAATCCTGCCGGCTCACAAGAGACCCAGTACTTC	CAWNPAGSQETQYF
NA	TRBJ2-3	TRBV11-2	NA	17	TGTGCCAGCAGCTTAGTCAGCGGAAGTTTCCTCACAGATACGCAGTATTTT	CASSLVSGSFLTDTQYF
NA	TRBJ2-5	TRBV7-3	NA	13	TGTGCCAGCAGCTCCGGGAACCAAGAGACCCAGTACTTC	CASSSGNQETQYF
TRBD2	TRBJ2-1	TRBV30	NA	17	TGTGCCTGGAGTGTCCCCCGGACTAGCGGGAGCTACAATGAGCAGTTCTTC	CAWSVPRTSGSYNEQFF
NA	TRBJ1-5	TRBV28	NA	12	TGTGCCAGCCATTCCAGCAATCAGCCCCAGCATTTT	CASHSSNQPQHF
TRBD2	TRBJ2-7	TRBV6-5	NA	13	TGTGCCAGCACCGGGACTACCCCCTACGAGCAGTACTTC	CASTGTTPYEQYF
TRBD1	TRBJ2-4	TRBV4-1	NA	18	TGCGCCAGCAGCCAAGGACCGCCCAGGGGGCGCGCCAAAAACATTCAGTACTTC	CASSQGPPRGRAKNIQYF
NA	TRBJ1-5	TRBV6-1	NA	14	TGTGCCAGCAGTAGGGGGACGGTCAATCAGCCCCAGCATTTT	CASSRGTVNQPQHF
NA	TRBJ1-1	TRBV28	NA	15	TGTGCCAGCAGTCCTCACAGGACGGCTGGCACTGAAGCTTTCTTT	CASSPHRTAGTEAFF
NA	TRBJ2-5	TRBV7-9	NA	16	TGTGCCAGCACCAAGGGAGCGTCTGAAGCTCAAGAGACCCAGTACTTC	CASTKGASEAQETQYF